Shown below are 17 T cell receptor beta chains from a single sample sequenced in a study. TCRdb passed the 5' RACE reads through MiXCR, listing each CDR3 protein once. The profile shows about 10,000 distinct CDR3 sequences, about half of them singletons. Sequenced: tumor-infiltrating naive CD4+ T cells sorted from the breast tumor. Subset specified: naive CD4+ T cells, CD4+CD45RA+CD25-. The receptors were gathered from a female donor with breast cancer.

By its share, this clonotype is medium-sized. The chain joins TRBV18 to TRBJ2-1, with TRBD2 matching 7 bases. CDR3 length equals 16 residues. Unmatched junction bases numbered 4, after V lost 2 bases and J lost 0 bases. Germline CDR1 is KGHSH and CDR2 is LQKENI. CDR3 nucleotides: TGTGCCAGCTCACCATCCCGCGGGAGCTCCTACAATGAGCAGTTCTTC. Its translation is CASSPSRGSSYNEQFF.

The chain employs TRBV18 and TRBJ2-3; TRBD1 matches at 8 bases. CDR3 length: 14 residues. The junction had 8 bases not matched to a gene; V was cut back by 8 bases and J by 4 bases. The V gene's germline CDR1 is KGHSH and CDR2 LQKENI. In nucleotides, the CDR3 is TGTGCCAGCACCAGAGACAGGGGATCAGATACGCAGTATTTT. Translation: CASTRDRGSDTQYF.

The chain carries TRBV6-5 and TRBJ2-7; D unclear. V was shortened by 2 bases and J by 3 bases, with 8 bases between the two germline ends. Germline V lookup: CDR1 MNHEY, CDR2 SVGAGI. The CDR3 runs 13 residues. The CDR3 region is CASSYGPNYEQYV. The CDR3, as DNA: TGTGCCAGCAGTTACGGCCCTAACTACGAGCAGTACGTC.

CDR3 DNA: TGTGCCAGCAACACGATGGGCAAGCATGAGCAGTTCTTC. Its protein product is CASNTMGKHEQFF. This chain links TRBV12-3 or TRBV12-4 with TRBJ2-1; no clear D. The CDR3 contains 13 residues. V was shortened by 7 bases and J by 8 bases, with 15 bases between the two germline ends.

By share, this clonotype counts as medium-sized. The rearrangement uses TRBV11-1 and TRBJ2-7, with D possibly called TRBD1 or TRBD2 (5 bases each). Germline CDR1 is SGHAT and CDR2 is FQDESV (reference sequence). Trimming took 4 bases from V and 7 from J, leaving 14 bases between them. This CDR3 has 13 amino acids. The CDR3, as DNA: TGTGCCAGCAGCTATCGACGGGGCTGGGAGCAGTACGTC. As protein: CASSYRRGWEQYV.

The chain links TRBV6-1 to TRBJ2-7; a possible D gene is TRBD1 (5 bases). Germline V CDR1 and CDR2: MNHNS, SASEGT. The CDR3 contains 13 residues. V was pared by 3 bases and J by 2 bases, with 8 bases between. Written as DNA, the CDR3 is TGTGCCAGCAGTGAGACAGAGACCTACGAGCAGTACTTC. Protein: CASSETETYEQYF.

The rearrangement uses TRBV6-2 or TRBV6-3 and TRBJ2-3; 9 bases fit TRBD2. Germline assignment: CDR1 MNHEY and CDR2 SVGEGT. The CDR3 has 18 amino acids. V lost 2 bases, J lost 5 bases, and 14 bases stayed unmatched. CDR3 coding DNA: TGTGCCAGCAGTTACCCCGACGCCGGACTAGCGAATAAAGATACGCAGTATTTT. Its translation: CASSYPDAGLANKDTQYF.

A remark on this clonotype: This may stem from a read error, because a much larger clone lies one nucleotide away. The chain uses TRBV20-1 and TRBJ1-4; 8 bases are a match to TRBD1. There are 16 residues in the CDR3. Germline values: CDR1 DFQATT, CDR2 SNEGSKA (reference sequence). This CDR3 reads CSARAVFGTGFEKPFF. CDR3 nucleotide sequence: TGCAGTGCCCGTGCGGTCTTCGGGACAGGTTTTGAAAAACCGTTTTTT.

The genes are TRBV11-1 and TRBJ2-2, with D unresolved. The CDR3 sequence is 12 residues long. Per germline, CDR1 SGHAT and CDR2 FQDESV (reference sequence). Trimming removed 2 bases from V and 7 bases from J, with 5 bases in between. The CDR3 coding sequence is TGTGCCAGCAGCTTACTCCTCGGGGAGCTGTTTTTT. It specifies CASSLLLGELFF.

Note on this clonotype: At one of its ends the junction is not consistent with the germline gene, which may arise from a read error. The genes are TRBV6-5 and TRBJ2-3; TRBD1 matches at 12 bases. The CDR3 contains 17 residues. From germline, CDR1 is MNHEY and CDR2 SVGAGI. CDR3 residues: CASSAPGTGGSTDTQYF. CDR3 DNA: TGTGCTAGCAGTGCCCCGGGGACAGGGGGCTCCACAGATACGCAGTATTTT.

The chain links TRBV7-3 to TRBJ2-3; D remains ambiguous. Trimming left V 2 bases short and J 4 bases short, with 7 bases between. Germline V lookup: CDR1 SGHTA, CDR2 FQGTGA. The CDR3 has 13 residues. The CDR3 here is CASSLSAPDTQYF. The CDR3 DNA reads as TGTGCCAGCAGCTTATCGGCTCCAGATACGCAGTATTTT.

This clonotype showed up just a few times. The rearrangement uses TRBV21-1 and TRBJ2-7; the DNA was not compared with TRBD1, the D call given in the table. TRBV21-1 is a recognized pseudogene. The CDR3 has 16 amino acids. CDR3 amino acids: CASSSTRTGFSYEQYV. CDR3 bases: TGTGCCAGCAGCAGTACAAGAACAGGGTTCTCCTACGAGCAGTACGTC.

Concerning this clonotype itself: Germline and junction disagree at one end, which may indicate a read error. Here the CDR3 reads CASSQDRGSGYTF. The DNA for the CDR3 is TGCGCCAGCAGCCAGGACAGGGGAAGTGGCTACACCTTC. The rearrangement joins TRBV3-1 to TRBJ1-2, with 9 nucleotides matching TRBD1. Germline V gene data show CDR1 as LGHDT and CDR2 as YNNKEL (reference sequence). CDR3 size: 13 residues.

The chain carries TRBV2 and TRBJ1-6; 8 bases agree with TRBD1. The CDR3 consists of 15 residues. V lost 5 bases, J lost 7 bases, and 7 bases stayed unmatched. CDR1 and CDR2 from the germline V gene are SNHLY and FYNNEI. The CDR3 coding sequence is TGTGCCAGCAGTTATCGGACAGGGACGAATTCACCCCTCCACTTT. This codes for CASSYRTGTNSPLHF.

The rearrangement uses TRBV10-2 and TRBJ2-2; 7 bases are a match to TRBD1. The J segment lost 6 bases and the V segment lost 6 bases, leaving 1 base of the junction unmatched. The CDR3 runs 12 residues. The germline V gene has CDR1 WSHSY and CDR2 SAAADI. As DNA, the CDR3 is TGCGCCAGCAGACAGGGGCCCGGGGAGCTGTTTTTT. It specifies CASRQGPGELFF.

This clonotype showed up just a few times. The genes are TRBV12-3 or TRBV12-4 and TRBJ2-5; 13 bases align to TRBD2. This CDR3 comprises 14 residues. Trimming at V came to 11 bases and at J to 5 bases, leaving 8 bases not matched to a gene. Written as DNA, the CDR3 is TGTGCCTCCGGACTAGCGGGAGTAGGTGAGACCCAGTACTTC. It codes for CASGLAGVGETQYF.

This clonotype showed up just a few times. The chain uses TRBV6-6 and TRBJ2-1; D is undetermined. The V end lost 5 bases, the J end lost 6 bases, and 11 bases lay between the germline ends. The CDR3 runs to 13 residues. The V gene's germline CDR1 is MNHNY and CDR2 SVGAGI (reference sequence). As DNA, the CDR3 is TGTGCCAGCAGTCCAAGATCCACCAATGAGCAGTTCTTC. Amino acids: CASSPRSTNEQFF.